This is a list of T cell receptor beta chains from one sample in a study of identical twins. TCRdb ran MiXCR on the 5' RACE reads and lists one entry per CDR3 protein. The sample lists about 520,000 distinct CDR3 sequences; 22% were seen once. These data also featured in a second study, about T cells expressing NK-cell markers.

Sequenced sample: CD4+ T cells sorted from blood. These receptors originate from a woman between 18 and 29 years old in good health. CDR3s include the opening cysteine and the closing phenylalanine or tryptophan. D genes are given only for firm matches. A clone size is listed for some rows: how often the clone was seen (once, few, many), or a class if it is expanded.

J: TRBJ2-5; V: TRBV29-1; size: few; D: TRBD1; CDR3: CSAGTVPQETQYF; DNA: TGCAGCGCCGGGACAGTACCCCAAGAGACCCAGTACTTC
J: TRBJ1-1; V: TRBV20-1; size: NA; D: TRBD1; CDR3: CSASGTVSTEAFF; DNA: TGCAGTGCTTCTGGGACAGTCTCTACCGAAGCTTTCTTT
J: TRBJ1-1; V: TRBV29-1; size: many; D: NA; CDR3: CSVGKAGTEAFF; DNA: TGCAGCGTTGGTAAGGCCGGCACTGAAGCTTTCTTT
J: TRBJ2-7; V: TRBV20-1; size: few; D: NA; CDR3: CSARVGYDEQYF; DNA: TGCAGTGCTAGAGTAGGGTACGACGAGCAGTACTTC
J: TRBJ2-4; V: TRBV12-3/TRBV12-4; size: NA; D: NA; CDR3: CASSLMEIAKNIQYF; DNA: TGTGCCAGCAGCCTGATGGAAATAGCCAAAAACATTCAGTACTTC
J: TRBJ1-1; V: TRBV2; size: NA; D: NA; CDR3: CASSGPNTEAFF; DNA: TGTGCCAGCAGCGGACCTAACACTGAAGCTTTCTTT
J: TRBJ2-5; V: TRBV20-1; size: NA; D: NA; CDR3: CSAQGETQYF; DNA: TGCAGTGCCCAGGGGGAGACCCAGTACTTC
J: TRBJ2-7; V: TRBV5-1; size: many; D: NA; CDR3: CASSVTGLRSYEQYF; DNA: TGCGCCAGCAGCGTTACCGGCCTTAGATCCTACGAGCAGTACTTC
J: TRBJ2-1; V: TRBV27; size: NA; D: NA; CDR3: CASSIRDSFNEQFF; DNA: TGTGCCAGCAGTATCCGTGACAGTTTCAATGAGCAGTTCTTC
J: TRBJ1-2; V: TRBV24-1; size: NA; D: NA; CDR3: CATTSGLTALANYGYTF; DNA: TGTGCCACCACGTCGGGCCTAACCGCATTAGCTAACTATGGCTACACCTTC
J: TRBJ2-3; V: TRBV6-1; size: NA; D: NA; CDR3: CTTTGKIKDTQYF; DNA: TGTACCACGACCGGGAAGATAAAGGATACGCAGTATTTT